The present TCR beta chain was sequenced within a study of blood T cell repertoires in COVID-19 (dated by TCRdb to 2018 to 2021). In terms of the full investigation: Collaborator samples came from the United States, Italy and Spain and covered acute and convalescent phases of COVID-19. The material from the prospective study consisted of cDNA or gDNA derived from T cells, B-cell-depleted T cells, or PBMCs. Deeply sampled blood TCRbeta repertoires from subjects exposed to, actively infected with, or recovered from COVID-19 were included in the dataset. The repertoires were released in a freely available public database intended as a resource for research on the immune response to SARS-CoV-2. Samples came from the ongoing ImmuneRACE study (first 160 participants) plus 1,254 subjects from 6 global collaborators. Sample metadata almost always included a de-identified subject ID, COVID-19 status, age in years and sex. Where HLA class I and class II types were available, the types were taken from metadata supplied by the sample provider, not from assay-based typing. Points the paper makes about the study in general: The quantity of clinical and demographic metadata differed by source and by participant and was supplied without curation.

Samples from volunteer blood donors who had recovered from COVID-19 were contributed by a second Seattle source. Whole blood was collected in K2EDTA tubes by collaborating institutions according to the institutions' own protocols. For TCRbeta analysis, collaborators shipped samples as frozen whole blood, isolated PBMCs, or DNA extracted from either of those sample types. The CDR3 holds 14 amino acids from the cysteine to the phenylalanine. The sequence is cut down to CDR3 DNA, 42 bases in frame from base 1. V drops 4 bases and J drops 4 bases, leaving 16 bases in between. According to the germline V gene, CDR1 reads SQVTM and CDR2 reads ANQGSEA. Turning to this clone: What antigen it recognizes has not been identified. Base qualities are not recorded, but no much larger clone differs from it by a single base.

TCRbeta CDR3 regions were amplified from genomic DNA by means of the immunoSEQ Assay, a bias-controlled multiplex PCR. As for the original processing: The number of nucleated cells in each sample was estimated from the amplification of reference gene primers within the assay. To quantify the absolute abundance of each unique TCRbeta CDR3 rearrangement, sequence reads were collapsed and filtered. For each sample, productive Simpson clonality was calculated as the square root of Simpson's diversity index over productive rearrangements. TCRdb limited this immuneACCESS table to in-frame rearrangements with V and J called. A share of clones is missing; checked studies link under half to unresolved V genes, and the rest is unexplained. That table is the source of V, J and clone size, and D and trimming were worked out from the DNA. In all, the sample holds 200,000 to 250,000 clones, and about four fifths of those were seen once. Clones ranked in the top ten supply about 3% of the sample.

The sequence derives from a woman younger than 45 who had recovered from COVID-19. Recombination joined TRBV29-1 with TRBJ1-1; no D gene call is confident. Sample: peripheral blood. The CDR3 corresponds to CSVVPAALGTEAFF. The DNA sequence is as follows: TGCAGCGTTGTCCCCGCGGCCCTAGGCACTGAAGCTTTCTTT.